This T cell receptor beta chain appears in the sequencing data of a study of shared clonotypes between healthy human individuals. Methods used by the authors: Without quality scores, immunoSEQ junctional reads could not be filtered like full-length reads. Repertoires were generated with immunoSEQ multiplex PCR, while TCRdb's copy carries only in-frame clones and drops some. V and J calls and clone size are copied from that table; D and trimming were computed from the DNA. The sample records about 2.3 million clones, over 90% being singletons. This clone appeared a single time. The length of the CDR3 is 17 residues. CDR1 and CDR2 from the germline V gene are SGHTA and FQGNSA. V dropped 4 bases and J dropped 3 bases, with 22 bases sitting between them.

The sequence came from a man younger than 35 in good health. Some clones in this sample may be carry-over from other donors' samples. Material: naive CD4+ T cells from PBMCs. The subset here: CD45RA+ positively selected. The chain combines TRBV7-2 with TRBJ2-7; D is possibly TRBD1 or TRBD2 (5 bases each). CDR3 in amino acids: CASSSRWSTGAGYEQYF. The CDR3, as DNA: TGTGCCAGCAGCTCCCGCTGGTCTACCGGGGCCGGCTACGAGCAGTACTTC.